This T cell receptor (beta chain) emerged from a study of blood T cell repertoires in COVID-19. Individuals drawn from 24 US areas were roughly 18 to 100 years old. Measured with immunoSEQ multiplex PCR; TCRdb has only the in-frame clones, and not every one. In the table there are 150,000 to 200,000 clones, around 83% of which are singletons. CDR1 and CDR2 (germline): MNHEY, SMNVEV (reference sequence). CDR3 length equals 13 residues. After removal of 10 bases from V and 7 bases from J, the junction contained 11 bases not matched to a gene. Only one count was recorded for this clone. Material for sequencing was PBMCs or T cells enriched from blood (not recorded which). The chain uses TRBV27 and TRBJ2-3, with 7 bases aligning to TRBD2. The sequence was collected from a man between 45 and 60 years old who had recovered from COVID-19. The CDR3 here is CATWLADPYTQYF. Here the CDR3 DNA reads TGTGCCACTTGGCTAGCGGACCCATATACGCAGTATTTT.